The entry below gives a single T cell receptor beta chain sequence along with its context. The sample comes from a study of cytomegalovirus exposure and HLA in healthy donors. Study details: The 90 to 150 validation repertoires were produced on the same platform as the 550 to 700 repertoires of the first cohort. This was reported in a later analysis.

Repertoires were generated with immunoSEQ multiplex PCR, while TCRdb's copy carries only in-frame clones and drops some. The repertoire consists of over 150,000 clones, with 70% to 90% occurring once and the leading ten covering approximately 2.2%. The CDR3 length is 13 residues. In germline, CDR1 is SGHKS, CDR2 YYEKEE (reference sequence). Trimming took off 5 bases at V and 2 bases at J, with 10 bases between the two ends. The chain links TRBV5-5 to TRBJ1-1; D perhaps matches TRBD1 (5 bases). The sequenced sample consisted of PBMCs. The TCR comes from a woman aged 18-29 years in good health and CMV-seronegative. The CDR3 sequence is CASSRDSNTEAFF. The CDR3 bases are TGTGCCAGCAGTAGGGACTCTAACACTGAAGCTTTCTTT.